The sequence of this T cell receptor beta chain was determined in a study of metastatic and nonmetastatic thyroid tumors. On the study more broadly: Repertoire comparisons spanned blood and tumor or nodule tissue from malignant and benign thyroid patients. Points from the study as a whole: Within blood and tumor, benign nodules reportedly had significantly lower TCR beta diversity than malignant thyroid tumors did.

The table lists this clone with a few counts. Its cognate antigen is unknown. Methods used by the authors: It was from CDR3 differences across clinicopathological groups that a distant-metastasis classifier for papillary thyroid cancer was built. TCRdb reprocessed the PCR reads via MiXCR. The authors' filters were not applied to this entry. The table includes about 12,000 clones, about 30% detected once. All patients reached thyroid surgery having received no treatment beforehand. Sequencing was performed on tumor tissue. The clonotype was recovered from a female donor with papillary thyroid cancer or a benign thyroid nodule (not recorded which). Some clones in this sample may be carry-over from other donors' samples.

The CDR3 DNA reads as TGTGCCAGCAGATTTTGGACAGGTGGTGAGCAGTACTTC. It specifies CASRFWTGGEQYF. The J gene is TRBJ2-7, the V gene TRBV6-1; 7 nucleotides align to TRBD1. V dropped 6 bases and J dropped 7; count of bases not matched to a gene: 9. CDR3 length equals 13 residues. CDR1 MNHNS and CDR2 SASEGT come from the germline V gene.